This entry features one T cell receptor (beta chain) sequence. Its antigen is unknown. This entry comes from a study of T cell responses to AZD1222 COVID-19 vaccine. Only in-frame clones appear in the TCRdb table, and some are missing; sequencing was by immunoSEQ multiplex PCR. Here the sample spans roughly 86,000 clones, around 89% being singletons. This CDR3 has 16 amino acids. From germline, CDR1 is MNHEY and CDR2 SMNVEV (reference sequence). The V segment lost 3 bases and the J segment 2 bases; nucleotides outside the gene matches: 5. General study findings and limits: When two AZD1222 doses had been given, Spike-specific TCR breadth and depth rose. Spike was spanned by vaccine-associated CD4 TCRs, which were dominant at 160-218 and 743-854.

The sequence was collected from an adult in good health. The V gene is TRBV27, the J gene TRBJ2-2, with 8 positions matching TRBD1. This specimen consisted of peripheral blood, obtained on day 0 of AZD1222 vaccination. This CDR3 is CASSFWDRINTGELFF. Written as DNA, the CDR3 is TGTGCCAGCAGTTTTTGGGACAGGATTAACACCGGGGAGCTGTTTTTT.